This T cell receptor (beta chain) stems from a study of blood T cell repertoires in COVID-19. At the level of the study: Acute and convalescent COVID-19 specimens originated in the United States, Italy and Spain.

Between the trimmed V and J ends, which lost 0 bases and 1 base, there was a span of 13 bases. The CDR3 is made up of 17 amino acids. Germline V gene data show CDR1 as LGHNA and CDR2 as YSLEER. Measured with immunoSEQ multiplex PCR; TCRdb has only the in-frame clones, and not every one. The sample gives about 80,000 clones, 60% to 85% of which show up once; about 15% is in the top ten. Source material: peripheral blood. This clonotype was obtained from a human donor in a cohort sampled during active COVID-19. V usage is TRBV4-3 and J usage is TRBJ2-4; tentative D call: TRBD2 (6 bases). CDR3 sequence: CASSQDTGEVAKNIQYF. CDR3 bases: TGCGCCAGCAGCCAAGACACGGGAGAGGTGGCCAAAAACATTCAGTACTTC.